This is a list of T cell receptor beta chains from one sample in a study of T cell repertoires in ileal Crohn's disease. Assay: immunoSEQ multiplex PCR; the TCRdb copy retains only in-frame clones and omits some. There are approximately 14,000 clones in the sample; less than 80% occur only once, and roughly 14% lies in the top ten. The sequencing input was ileal tissue. The receptors come from an adult with Crohn's disease. The CDR3 runs from the conserved cysteine through the conserved F or W. A D gene is named only where the DNA matches it firmly. Clone size is stated in some rows and not others, as once, few, many or a class when expanded.

V: TRBV27
size: few
D: .
J: TRBJ1-4
DNA: TGTGCCAGCAGCCATTCAGCGCAGTTTGGGGACGAAGACCCAACTAATGAAAAACTGTTTTTT
CDR3: CASSHSAQFGDEDPTNEKLFF

V: TRBV7-8
size: .
D: TRBD1
J: TRBJ1-1
DNA: TGTGCCAGCAGCGCCTACAGGGGAACTGAAGCTTTCTTT
CDR3: CASSAYRGTEAFF

V: TRBV4-2
size: .
D: .
J: TRBJ1-1
DNA: TGTGCCAGCAGCCAGGGCCAGGGATCATTCACTGAAGCTTTCTTT
CDR3: CASSQGQGSFTEAFF

V: TRBV2
size: few
D: .
J: TRBJ1-1
DNA: TGTGCCAGTGCTTTAAAAGCTTTCTTT
CDR3: CASALKAFF

V: TRBV27
size: few
D: .
J: TRBJ2-3
DNA: TGTGCCAGCAGTTTATTTCCAGGCGATACGCAGTATTTT
CDR3: CASSLFPGDTQYF

V: TRBV11-2
size: medium-sized
D: .
J: TRBJ1-2
DNA: TGTGCCAGCACCAAACCCCGGGGGCCAGGGACTGTGGAAGGCTACACCTTC
CDR3: CASTKPRGPGTVEGYTF

V: TRBV14
size: .
D: .
J: TRBJ2-1
DNA: TGTGCCAGCAGCCTGGGACTCCGTTATGAGCAGTTCTTC
CDR3: CASSLGLRYEQFF

V: TRBV10-3
size: .
D: .
J: TRBJ1-2
DNA: TGTGCCATCAGTGGCAGGGAGGCCTATGGCTACACCTTC
CDR3: CAISGREAYGYTF

V: TRBV27
size: .
D: TRBD1
J: TRBJ1-1
DNA: TGTGCCAGCAAAAAGTCAGGGGGGCGGGGCACTGAAGCTTTCTTT
CDR3: CASKKSGGRGTEAFF

V: TRBV7-2
size: .
D: .
J: TRBJ1-2
DNA: TGTGCCAGCAGCTTAGAGGCCAGGGGAGGCTACGGCTACACCTTC
CDR3: CASSLEARGGYGYTF

V: TRBV4-2
size: .
D: .
J: TRBJ1-4
DNA: TGTGCCAGCAGCCAACAGGGTGGTAATGAAAAACTGTTTTTT
CDR3: CASSQQGGNEKLFF

V: TRBV5-1
size: .
D: .
J: TRBJ1-4
DNA: TGCGCCAGCAGCGCCCAGGGAGTAGGCGAAAAACTGTTTTTT
CDR3: CASSAQGVGEKLFF

V: TRBV5-1
size: .
D: .
J: TRBJ1-4
DNA: TGCGCCAGCAGCTTGGACTTGGAAAAACTGTTTTTT
CDR3: CASSLDLEKLFF

V: TRBV7-9
size: .
D: .
J: TRBJ1-2
DNA: TGTGCCAGCAGCCCGTCGGGGGGAAACTATGGCTACACCTTC
CDR3: CASSPSGGNYGYTF

V: TRBV6-1
size: .
D: TRBD2
J: TRBJ2-5
DNA: TGTGCCAGCAGTGAAGTATCGCGGGGGGCTCCTCAAGGGACCCAGTACTTC
CDR3: CASSEVSRGAPQGTQYF

V: TRBV5-1
size: .
D: .
J: TRBJ1-1
DNA: TGCGCCAGCAGCTTGGTTGTTACGGGGAACACTGAAGCTTTCTTT
CDR3: CASSLVVTGNTEAFF

V: TRBV11-1
size: .
D: .
J: TRBJ2-7
DNA: TGTGCCAGCAGCTTACGGGACGGTTCCTACGAGCAGTACTTC
CDR3: CASSLRDGSYEQYF

V: TRBV30
size: few
D: .
J: TRBJ2-7
DNA: TGTGCCTGCAGGAGGGGGACTGCTACCTACGAGCAGTACTTC
CDR3: CACRRGTATYEQYF

V: TRBV2
size: .
D: .
J: TRBJ1-1
DNA: TGTGCCAGCAGTATCAGGGGGAACACTGAAGCTTTCTTT
CDR3: CASSIRGNTEAFF

V: TRBV15
size: .
D: TRBD1
J: TRBJ1-3
DNA: TGTGCCACCAGCAGAGGGCAGGGGGCGTCCGGAAACACCATATATTTT
CDR3: CATSRGQGASGNTIYF

V: TRBV19
size: .
D: TRBD1
J: TRBJ1-2
DNA: TGTGCCAGTAGCATATCCGAGGGGGCGAGTGGCTACACCTTC
CDR3: CASSISEGASGYTF

V: TRBV6-1
size: once
D: .
J: TRBJ1-2
DNA: TGTGCCAGCAGTGAAACCCCCGGGGGTGTCGCCTATGGCTACACCTTC
CDR3: CASSETPGGVAYGYTF

V: TRBV18
size: .
D: .
J: TRBJ1-1
DNA: TGTGCCAGCTCACCTGGTGAAGGGTACGCTTTCTTT
CDR3: CASSPGEGYAFF

V: TRBV7-9
size: .
D: .
J: TRBJ1-4
DNA: TGTGCCAGCATAGAATCTGGGATTGGTGAAAAACTGTTTTTT
CDR3: CASIESGIGEKLFF

V: TRBV5-1
size: .
D: .
J: TRBJ1-6
DNA: TGCGCCAGCAGCTTGGGGAATTCACCCCTCCACTTT
CDR3: CASSLGNSPLHF

V: TRBV6-5
size: .
D: .
J: TRBJ2-7
DNA: TGTGCCAGCAGTTACGAGTACGAGCAGTACTTC
CDR3: CASSYEYEQYF

V: TRBV18
size: .
D: .
J: TRBJ1-3
DNA: TGTGCCAGCTCACCCACCAGGACGACCTCTGGAAACACCATATATTTT
CDR3: CASSPTRTTSGNTIYF

V: TRBV20-1
size: .
D: .
J: TRBJ2-7
DNA: TGCAGTGCTGCGGAGGTGTACGAGCAGTACTTC
CDR3: CSAAEVYEQYF

V: TRBV5-5
size: .
D: .
J: TRBJ1-1
DNA: TGTGCCAGCAGCTTTCACTGGGGAACTGAAGCTTTCTTT
CDR3: CASSFHWGTEAFF

V: TRBV9
size: .
D: TRBD1
J: TRBJ1-1
DNA: TGTGCCAGCAGCTTGTCACGGGACAGAGGAACTGAAGCTTTCTTT
CDR3: CASSLSRDRGTEAFF

V: TRBV9
size: .
D: .
J: TRBJ1-2
DNA: TGTGCCAGCAGCCCTCGGACGGGAAACTACACCTTC
CDR3: CASSPRTGNYTF

V: TRBV2
size: few
D: TRBD1
J: TRBJ2-3
DNA: TGTGCCAGCAGTGAAGCTGGGGACAGGGAGGGAAGCACAGATACGCAGTATTTT
CDR3: CASSEAGDREGSTDTQYF

V: TRBV2
size: .
D: TRBD1
J: TRBJ2-7
DNA: TGTGCCAGCAGTGAAGCGACAGGGTTGCCTAACGAGCAGTACTTC
CDR3: CASSEATGLPNEQYF

V: TRBV7-9
size: few
D: TRBD1
J: TRBJ1-2
DNA: TGTGCCAGCAGCCAGAGGGACAGAATCTATGCTGGCTACACCTTC
CDR3: CASSQRDRIYAGYTF

V: TRBV7-6
size: .
D: .
J: TRBJ1-1
DNA: TGTGCCAGCAGCCCTAGACCGAACACTGAAGCTTTCTTT
CDR3: CASSPRPNTEAFF

V: TRBV29-1
size: .
D: TRBD2
J: TRBJ2-5
DNA: TGCAGCGGGATAGCGGGGGCCACACAAGAGACCCAGTACTTC
CDR3: CSGIAGATQETQYF

V: TRBV11-2
size: .
D: .
J: TRBJ1-2
DNA: TGTGCCAGCAGCCTGGGCCCGTATGGCTACACCTTC
CDR3: CASSLGPYGYTF

V: TRBV15
size: .
D: .
J: TRBJ1-5
DNA: TGTGCCACCAGCCCCAAGGGGTGGAACCAGCCCCAGCATTTT
CDR3: CATSPKGWNQPQHF

V: TRBV2
size: .
D: .
J: TRBJ1-6
DNA: TGTGCCAGCGGATCCTCAGGGAGGGGTTCACCCCTCCACTTT
CDR3: CASGSSGRGSPLHF

V: TRBV19
size: once
D: TRBD2
J: TRBJ2-6
DNA: TGTGCCAGTAGTACCCGACTAGCGGGGATCTCTGGGGCCAACGTCCTGACTTTC
CDR3: CASSTRLAGISGANVLTF

V: TRBV14
size: .
D: .
J: TRBJ1-1
DNA: TGTGCCAGCAGCCAAAGCACTCGAACTGAAGCTTTCTTT
CDR3: CASSQSTRTEAFF

V: TRBV2
size: .
D: .
J: TRBJ1-1
DNA: TGTGCCAGCAGTGAAAGGAGCGGGAGGGACACTGAAGCTTTCTTT
CDR3: CASSERSGRDTEAFF

V: TRBV5-3
size: .
D: TRBD1
J: TRBJ2-7
DNA: TGTGCCAGAAGCTTCCCCCGGGACAGGGAAAGGTCCGAGCAGTACTTC
CDR3: CARSFPRDRERSEQYF

V: TRBV6-6
size: .
D: .
J: TRBJ1-2
DNA: TGTGCCAGCAGTTACTCACAAACCACAGTATCCTATGGCTACACCTTC
CDR3: CASSYSQTTVSYGYTF

V: TRBV6-6
size: .
D: TRBD1
J: TRBJ1-2
DNA: TGTGCCAGCAGTTACACCGGGACAGCGGGCTACACCTTC
CDR3: CASSYTGTAGYTF

V: TRBV5-1
size: .
D: .
J: TRBJ1-2
DNA: TGCGCCAGCAGCTTGGGCGAAACAGTATTTAACTATGGCTACACCTTC
CDR3: CASSLGETVFNYGYTF

V: TRBV6-5
size: .
D: .
J: TRBJ1-2
DNA: TGTGCCACCCTGGAGGGGGAAAAATATTATGGCTACACCTTC
CDR3: CATLEGEKYYGYTF

V: TRBV9
size: .
D: .
J: TRBJ2-3
DNA: TGTGCCAGCAGCGTAGCTGGCGGGGGCCTTACAGATACGCAGTATTTT
CDR3: CASSVAGGGLTDTQYF

V: TRBV2
size: .
D: TRBD1
J: TRBJ1-1
DNA: TGTGCCAGCAGTGTGGGACAGGGAAGAACTGAAGCTTTCTTT
CDR3: CASSVGQGRTEAFF

V: TRBV11-2
size: .
D: TRBD2
J: TRBJ2-7
DNA: TGTGCCAGCAGCTCTGCCCCGGATCCTAGCGGGGGTAGCGAGCAGTACTTC
CDR3: CASSSAPDPSGGSEQYF